Detailed here is one TCR beta chain. The source of the sample is a study of T cell changes during pregnancy in multiple sclerosis. The CDR3 contains 16 residues. Germline-derived CDR1 and CDR2 are MNHEY and SMNVEV (reference sequence). Trimming cost V 5 bases and J 2 bases, with 17 bases left between them. The protocol was immunoSEQ multiplex PCR, while the TCRdb copy is restricted to in-frame clones and leaves out a portion. The profile covers tens of thousands of clones, with about 92% appearing a single time and 5% to 6.5% taken by the ten largest. The sample here was CD8+ T cells from peripheral blood mononuclear cells, taken in the third trimester of pregnancy. This chain joins TRBV27 and TRBJ2-3; tentatively, D is TRBD2 (5 bases). This TCR was sampled from a female donor with multiple sclerosis, enrolled in a pregnancy study. CDR3 sequence (DNA): TGTGCCAGCAGTCCCCTACCGGACTTGTACACAGATACGCAGTATTTT. It specifies CASSPLPDLYTDTQYF.